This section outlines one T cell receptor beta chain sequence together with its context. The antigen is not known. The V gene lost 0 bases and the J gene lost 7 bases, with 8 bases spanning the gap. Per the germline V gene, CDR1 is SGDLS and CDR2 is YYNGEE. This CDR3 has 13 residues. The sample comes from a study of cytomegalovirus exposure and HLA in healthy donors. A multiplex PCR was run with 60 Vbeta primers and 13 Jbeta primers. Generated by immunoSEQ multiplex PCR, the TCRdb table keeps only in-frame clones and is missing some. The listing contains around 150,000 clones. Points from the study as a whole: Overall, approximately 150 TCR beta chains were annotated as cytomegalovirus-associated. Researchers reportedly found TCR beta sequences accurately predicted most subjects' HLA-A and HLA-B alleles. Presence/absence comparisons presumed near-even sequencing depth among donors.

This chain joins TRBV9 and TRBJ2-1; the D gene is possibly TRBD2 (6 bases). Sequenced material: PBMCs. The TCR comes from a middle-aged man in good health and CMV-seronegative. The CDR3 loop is CASSVGGVNEQFF. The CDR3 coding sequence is TGTGCCAGCAGCGTAGGCGGGGTGAATGAGCAGTTCTTC.